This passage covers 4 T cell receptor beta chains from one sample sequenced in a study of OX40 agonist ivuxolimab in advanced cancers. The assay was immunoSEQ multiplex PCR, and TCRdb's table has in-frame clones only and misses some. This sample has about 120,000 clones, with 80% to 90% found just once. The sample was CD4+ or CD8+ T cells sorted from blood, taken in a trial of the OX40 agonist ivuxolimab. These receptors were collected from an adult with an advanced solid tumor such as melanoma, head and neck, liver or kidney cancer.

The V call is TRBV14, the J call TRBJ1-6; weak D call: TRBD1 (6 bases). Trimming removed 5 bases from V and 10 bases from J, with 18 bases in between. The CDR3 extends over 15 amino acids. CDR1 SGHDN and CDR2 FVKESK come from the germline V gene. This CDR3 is CASSERQAVRSPLHF. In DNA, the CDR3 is TGTGCCAGCAGCGAGAGACAGGCTGTGAGGTCACCCCTCCACTTT.

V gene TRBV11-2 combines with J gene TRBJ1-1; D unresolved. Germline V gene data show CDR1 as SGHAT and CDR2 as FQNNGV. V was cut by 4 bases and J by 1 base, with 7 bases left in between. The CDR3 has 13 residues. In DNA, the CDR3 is TGTGCCAGCAGCTGGGAGAGGAACACTGAAGCTTTCTTT. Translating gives CASSWERNTEAFF.

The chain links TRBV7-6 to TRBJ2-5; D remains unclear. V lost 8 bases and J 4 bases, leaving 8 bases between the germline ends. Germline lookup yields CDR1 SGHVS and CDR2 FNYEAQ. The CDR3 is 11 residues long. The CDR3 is CASPGPETQYF. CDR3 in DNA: TGTGCCAGCCCAGGTCCAGAGACCCAGTACTTC.

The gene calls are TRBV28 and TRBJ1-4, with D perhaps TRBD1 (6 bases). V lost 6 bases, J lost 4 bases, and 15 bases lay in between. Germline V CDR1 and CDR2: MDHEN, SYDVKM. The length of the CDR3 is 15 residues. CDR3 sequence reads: CASRRGIWSNEKLFF. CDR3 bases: TGTGCCAGCAGGAGGGGGATTTGGAGTAATGAAAAACTGTTTTTT.